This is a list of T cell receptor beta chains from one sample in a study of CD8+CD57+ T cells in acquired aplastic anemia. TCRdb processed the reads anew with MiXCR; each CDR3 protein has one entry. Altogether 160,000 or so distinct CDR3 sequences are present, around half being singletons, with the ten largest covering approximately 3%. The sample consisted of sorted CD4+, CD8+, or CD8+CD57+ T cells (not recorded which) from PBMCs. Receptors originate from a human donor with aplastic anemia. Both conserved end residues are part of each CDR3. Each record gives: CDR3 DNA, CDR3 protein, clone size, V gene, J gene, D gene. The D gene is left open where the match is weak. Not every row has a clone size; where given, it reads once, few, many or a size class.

CDR3 DNA: TGTGCCAGCTCACCCGGGCAGGACCCCTACGAGCAGTACTTC; CDR3 protein: CASSPGQDPYEQYF; clone size: many; V gene: TRBV18; J gene: TRBJ2-7; D gene: NA
CDR3 DNA: TGTGCCAGCAGTTTAAGGGGGGAAGGGAATGGCTACACCTTC; CDR3 protein: CASSLRGEGNGYTF; clone size: many; V gene: TRBV12-3/TRBV12-4; J gene: TRBJ1-2; D gene: NA
CDR3 DNA: TGTGCCAGCAGTCTTGGGTGGAAAGCCCTCCACTTT; CDR3 protein: CASSLGWKALHF; clone size: NA; V gene: TRBV6-1; J gene: TRBJ1-6; D gene: NA
CDR3 DNA: TGTGCCAGCAATCCACCGGGACAGGGGTTTGAAGCTTTCTTT; CDR3 protein: CASNPPGQGFEAFF; clone size: NA; V gene: TRBV28; J gene: TRBJ1-1; D gene: TRBD1
CDR3 DNA: TGTGCCACCCGGGGAGCGGCGAACACTGAAGCTTTCTTT; CDR3 protein: CATRGAANTEAFF; clone size: many; V gene: TRBV24-1; J gene: TRBJ1-1; D gene: NA
CDR3 DNA: TGTGCCACCAGTGATCCCAGGGGCGATGGCTACACCTTC; CDR3 protein: CATSDPRGDGYTF; clone size: many; V gene: TRBV24-1; J gene: TRBJ1-2; D gene: NA
CDR3 DNA: TGTGCCAGCACTAAAGGAGGGGTGAACGCTGAAGCTTTCTTT; CDR3 protein: CASTKGGVNAEAFF; clone size: NA; V gene: TRBV6-1; J gene: TRBJ1-1; D gene: NA
CDR3 DNA: TGCAGCGTTATAGGCGGGAGTAGCGGAGAGCAGTTCTTC; CDR3 protein: CSVIGGSSGEQFF; clone size: many; V gene: TRBV29-1; J gene: TRBJ2-1; D gene: TRBD2
CDR3 DNA: TGTGCCATCAGTGAGTCAAGGGAGAACACTGAAGCTTTCTTT; CDR3 protein: CAISESRENTEAFF; clone size: once; V gene: TRBV10-3; J gene: TRBJ1-1; D gene: NA
CDR3 DNA: TGTGCCAGCAGTGAAACTACTTATAATTCACCCCTCCACTTT; CDR3 protein: CASSETTYNSPLHF; clone size: NA; V gene: TRBV25-1; J gene: TRBJ1-6; D gene: NA
CDR3 DNA: TGTGCCTGGAGTTCCCGGGACAGGGGGTTCTACACCTTC; CDR3 protein: CAWSSRDRGFYTF; clone size: few; V gene: TRBV30; J gene: TRBJ1-2; D gene: TRBD1
CDR3 DNA: TGTGCCAGCAGTGCCGAAGAGACTAGTTACTACGAGCAGTACTTC; CDR3 protein: CASSAEETSYYEQYF; clone size: NA; V gene: TRBV2; J gene: TRBJ2-7; D gene: NA
CDR3 DNA: TGTGCCAGCAGCTTAGGGGGGCCGAATGAAAAACTGTTTTTT; CDR3 protein: CASSLGGPNEKLFF; clone size: NA; V gene: TRBV11-3; J gene: TRBJ1-4; D gene: NA
CDR3 DNA: TGCAGCGGGACAGGGGGCTTGAACACTGAAGCTTTCTTT; CDR3 protein: CSGTGGLNTEAFF; clone size: many; V gene: TRBV29-1; J gene: TRBJ1-1; D gene: TRBD1
CDR3 DNA: TGTGCCAGCAGTTTACGCCGGACCAGCGACGAGCAGTACTTC; CDR3 protein: CASSLRRTSDEQYF; clone size: many; V gene: TRBV12-3/TRBV12-4; J gene: TRBJ2-7; D gene: NA
CDR3 DNA: TGTGCCAGCAGCTTAGAAATGGGAGATACGCAGTATTTT; CDR3 protein: CASSLEMGDTQYF; clone size: many; V gene: TRBV7-8; J gene: TRBJ2-3; D gene: NA
CDR3 DNA: TGTGCCAGTAGTATAGACCTACAGTGGGCAGGGACCCAGTACTTC; CDR3 protein: CASSIDLQWAGTQYF; clone size: many; V gene: TRBV19; J gene: TRBJ2-5; D gene: NA
CDR3 DNA: TGTGCCACCAGCAGGGACAGCTCGGTCGGGGAGCTGTTTTTT; CDR3 protein: CATSRDSSVGELFF; clone size: NA; V gene: TRBV15; J gene: TRBJ2-2; D gene: NA
CDR3 DNA: TGTGCCACCAGTGATTTTCAGGGGAACACCGGGGAGCTGTTTTTT; CDR3 protein: CATSDFQGNTGELFF; clone size: NA; V gene: TRBV24-1; J gene: TRBJ2-2; D gene: NA
CDR3 DNA: TGTGCCAGCAGCCCTACGTCAGGTAGCGCTGGAAACACCATATATTTT; CDR3 protein: CASSPTSGSAGNTIYF; clone size: many; V gene: TRBV5-6; J gene: TRBJ1-3; D gene: NA
CDR3 DNA: TGTGCCAGCAACCGACAGGGTTCTTACAATGAGCAGTTCTTC; CDR3 protein: CASNRQGSYNEQFF; clone size: NA; V gene: TRBV2; J gene: TRBJ2-1; D gene: TRBD1
CDR3 DNA: TGTGCCATCAAAGGGACTAGCGGGAGAGGGGAGCAGTTCTTC; CDR3 protein: CAIKGTSGRGEQFF; clone size: NA; V gene: TRBV24-1; J gene: TRBJ2-1; D gene: TRBD2
CDR3 DNA: TGTGCCAGCAGCTTGGTTCCCGAGGCTGGAAACACCATATATTTT; CDR3 protein: CASSLVPEAGNTIYF; clone size: NA; V gene: TRBV5-8; J gene: TRBJ1-3; D gene: NA
CDR3 DNA: TGTGCCAGCAGTAACCGGGACCTTCGTAAACTGTTTTTT; CDR3 protein: CASSNRDLRKLFF; clone size: NA; V gene: TRBV2; J gene: TRBJ1-4; D gene: NA
CDR3 DNA: TGTGCCATCAGTGAGTCGAGTTGGAGTCAGCCCCAGCATTTT; CDR3 protein: CAISESSWSQPQHF; clone size: NA; V gene: TRBV10-3; J gene: TRBJ1-5; D gene: NA
CDR3 DNA: TGCAGTGCTAGTGGCCGGGACAGGGGTTTAGGAAACTATGGCTACACCTTC; CDR3 protein: CSASGRDRGLGNYGYTF; clone size: many; V gene: TRBV20-1; J gene: TRBJ1-2; D gene: TRBD1
CDR3 DNA: TGTGCCTGGAGCGGGGGGTCTGGAAACACCATATATTTT; CDR3 protein: CAWSGGSGNTIYF; clone size: NA; V gene: TRBV30; J gene: TRBJ1-3; D gene: NA
CDR3 DNA: TGCGCCAGCAGCTTACAGGGGGCACACACCGGGGAGCTGTTTTTT; CDR3 protein: CASSLQGAHTGELFF; clone size: NA; V gene: TRBV5-1; J gene: TRBJ2-2; D gene: TRBD1
CDR3 DNA: TGCAGTTACGACACGGACGGGGTGAACACTGAAGCTTTCTTT; CDR3 protein: CSYDTDGVNTEAFF; clone size: once; V gene: TRBV29-1; J gene: TRBJ1-1; D gene: NA
CDR3 DNA: TGTGCCAGTAGTCCATTGACAGGCGACTACAATGAGCAGTTCTTC; CDR3 protein: CASSPLTGDYNEQFF; clone size: many; V gene: TRBV19; J gene: TRBJ2-1; D gene: NA
CDR3 DNA: TGTGCCAGCAGTCGCCACGGGGGGCGAACCGGGGAGCTGTTTTTT; CDR3 protein: CASSRHGGRTGELFF; clone size: many; V gene: TRBV12-3/TRBV12-4; J gene: TRBJ2-2; D gene: NA
CDR3 DNA: TGCAGCGTCGGCGGGAGGGACTATGGCTACACCTTC; CDR3 protein: CSVGGRDYGYTF; clone size: NA; V gene: TRBV29-1; J gene: TRBJ1-2; D gene: NA
CDR3 DNA: TGTGCCAGCAGAGTATCCCTTGACGGGGCAGATACGCAGTATTTT; CDR3 protein: CASRVSLDGADTQYF; clone size: NA; V gene: TRBV6-1; J gene: TRBJ2-3; D gene: NA